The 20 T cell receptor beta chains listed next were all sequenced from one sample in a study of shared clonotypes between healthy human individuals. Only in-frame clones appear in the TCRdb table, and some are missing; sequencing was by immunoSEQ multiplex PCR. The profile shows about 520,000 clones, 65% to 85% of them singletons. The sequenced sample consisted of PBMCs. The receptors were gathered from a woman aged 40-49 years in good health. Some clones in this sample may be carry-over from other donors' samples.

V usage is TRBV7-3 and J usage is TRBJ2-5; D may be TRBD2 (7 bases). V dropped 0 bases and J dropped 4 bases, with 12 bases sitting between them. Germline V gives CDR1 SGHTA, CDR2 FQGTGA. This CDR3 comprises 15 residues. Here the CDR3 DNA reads TGTGCCAGCAGCTTAACCGGGGGGCTGGGAGAGACCCAGTACTTC. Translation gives CASSLTGGLGETQYF.

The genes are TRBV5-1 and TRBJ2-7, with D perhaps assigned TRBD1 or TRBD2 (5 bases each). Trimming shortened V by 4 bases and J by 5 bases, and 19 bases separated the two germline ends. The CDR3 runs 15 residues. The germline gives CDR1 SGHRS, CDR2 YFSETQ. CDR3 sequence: CASSVGRNRLDEQYF. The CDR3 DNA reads TGCGCCAGCAGCGTGGGACGGAATCGCCTCGACGAGCAGTACTTC.

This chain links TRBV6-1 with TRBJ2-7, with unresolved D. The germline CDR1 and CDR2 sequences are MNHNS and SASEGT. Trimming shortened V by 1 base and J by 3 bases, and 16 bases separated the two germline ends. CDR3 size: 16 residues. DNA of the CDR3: TGTGCCAGCAGTGAAGTCAAAATTTCGGGCTTCTACGAGCAGTACTTC. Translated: CASSEVKISGFYEQYF.

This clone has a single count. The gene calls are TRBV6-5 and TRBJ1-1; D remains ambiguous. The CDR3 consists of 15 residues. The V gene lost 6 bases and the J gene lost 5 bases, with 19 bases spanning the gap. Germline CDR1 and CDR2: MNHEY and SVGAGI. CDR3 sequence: CASSLDDSGWTEAFF. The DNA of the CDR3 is TGTGCCAGCAGCCTCGATGATAGTGGATGGACTGAAGCTTTCTTT.

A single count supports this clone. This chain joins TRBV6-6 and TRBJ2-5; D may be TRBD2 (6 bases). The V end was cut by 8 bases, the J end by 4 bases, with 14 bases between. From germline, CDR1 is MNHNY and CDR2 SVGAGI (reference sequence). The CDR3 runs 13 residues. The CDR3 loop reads CASVRGFGETQYF. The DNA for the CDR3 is TGTGCCAGCGTTCGGGGGTTTGGAGAGACCCAGTACTTC.

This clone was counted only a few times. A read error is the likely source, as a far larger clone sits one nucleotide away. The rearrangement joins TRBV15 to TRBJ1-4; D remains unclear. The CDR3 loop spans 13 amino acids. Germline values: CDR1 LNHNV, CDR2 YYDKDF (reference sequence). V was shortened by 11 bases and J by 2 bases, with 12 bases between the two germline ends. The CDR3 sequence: CAATQGTNEKLFF. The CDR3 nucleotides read TGTGCCGCCACCCAAGGGACTAATGAAAAACTGTTTTTT.

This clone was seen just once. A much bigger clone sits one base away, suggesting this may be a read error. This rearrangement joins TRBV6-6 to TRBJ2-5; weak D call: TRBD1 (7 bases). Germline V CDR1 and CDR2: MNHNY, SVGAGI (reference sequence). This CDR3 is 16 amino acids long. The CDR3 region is CASSYLGPGGQEAQYF. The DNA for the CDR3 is TGTGCCAGCAGTTATCTCGGGCCAGGGGGGCAAGAGGCCCAGTACTTC.

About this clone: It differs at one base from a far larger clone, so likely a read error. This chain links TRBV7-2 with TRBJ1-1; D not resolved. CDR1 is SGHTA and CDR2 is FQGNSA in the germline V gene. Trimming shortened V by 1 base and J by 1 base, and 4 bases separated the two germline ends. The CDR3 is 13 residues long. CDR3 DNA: TGTGCCAGCAGCTTAGGCTCGAACACTGAAGCTTTCTTT. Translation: CASSLGSNTEAFF.

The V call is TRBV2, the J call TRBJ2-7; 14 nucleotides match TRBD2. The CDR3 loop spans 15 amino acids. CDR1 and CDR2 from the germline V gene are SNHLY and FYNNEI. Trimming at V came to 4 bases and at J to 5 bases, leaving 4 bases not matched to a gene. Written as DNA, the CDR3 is TGTGCCAGCAGTGGAGGGACTAGCGGGAGACACGAGCAGTACTTC. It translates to CASSGGTSGRHEQYF.

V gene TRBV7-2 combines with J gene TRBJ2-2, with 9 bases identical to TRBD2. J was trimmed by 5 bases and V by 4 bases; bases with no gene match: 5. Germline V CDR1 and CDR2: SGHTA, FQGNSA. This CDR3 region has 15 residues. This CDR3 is CASSSRTSETGELFF. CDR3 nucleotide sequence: TGTGCCAGCAGCTCACGGACTAGCGAGACCGGGGAGCTGTTTTTT.

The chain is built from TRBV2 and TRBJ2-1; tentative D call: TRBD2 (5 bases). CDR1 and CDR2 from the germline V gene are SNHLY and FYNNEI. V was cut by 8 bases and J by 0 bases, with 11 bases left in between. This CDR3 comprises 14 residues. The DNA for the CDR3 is TGTGCCAGCCAGGACTTCCGCTCCTACAATGAGCAGTTCTTC. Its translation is CASQDFRSYNEQFF.

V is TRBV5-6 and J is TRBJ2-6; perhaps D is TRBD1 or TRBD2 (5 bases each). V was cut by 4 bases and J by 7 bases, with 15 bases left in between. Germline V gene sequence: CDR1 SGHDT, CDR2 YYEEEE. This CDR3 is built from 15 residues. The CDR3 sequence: CASSLGAGRANVLTF. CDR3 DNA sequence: TGTGCCAGCAGCCTCGGGGCAGGGAGAGCCAACGTCCTGACTTTC. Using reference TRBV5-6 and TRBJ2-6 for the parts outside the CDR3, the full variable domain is DAGVTQSPTHLIKTRGQQVTLRCSPKSGHDTVSWYQQALGQGPQFIFQYYEEEERQRGNFPDRFSGHQFPNYSSELNVNALLLGDSALYLCASSLGAGRANVLTFGAGSRLTVL.

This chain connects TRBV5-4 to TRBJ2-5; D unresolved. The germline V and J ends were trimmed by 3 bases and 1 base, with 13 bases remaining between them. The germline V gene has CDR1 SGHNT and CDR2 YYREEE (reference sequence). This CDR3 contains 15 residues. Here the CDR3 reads CASSSPGLRQETQYF. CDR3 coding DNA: TGTGCCAGCAGCTCGCCGGGCCTACGCCAAGAGACCCAGTACTTC. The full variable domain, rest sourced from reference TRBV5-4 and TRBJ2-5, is ETGVTQSPTHLIKTRGQQVTLRCSSQSGHNTVSWYQQALGQGPQFIFQYYREEENGRGNFPPRFSGLQFPNYSSELNVNALELDDSALYLCASSSPGLRQETQYFGPGTRLLVL.

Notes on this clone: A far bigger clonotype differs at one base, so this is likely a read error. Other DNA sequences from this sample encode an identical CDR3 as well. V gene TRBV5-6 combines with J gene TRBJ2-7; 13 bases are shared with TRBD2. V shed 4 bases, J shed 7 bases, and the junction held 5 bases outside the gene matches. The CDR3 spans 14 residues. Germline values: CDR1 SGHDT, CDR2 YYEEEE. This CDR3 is CASSPGLAGYEQYF. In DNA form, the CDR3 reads TGTGCCAGCAGCCCGGGACTAGCGGGGTATGAGCAGTACTTC.

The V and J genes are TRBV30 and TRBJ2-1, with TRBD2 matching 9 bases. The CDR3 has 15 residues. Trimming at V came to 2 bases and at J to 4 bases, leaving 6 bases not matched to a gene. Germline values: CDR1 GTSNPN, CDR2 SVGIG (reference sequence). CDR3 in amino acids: CAWSLTSGYYNEQFF. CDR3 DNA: TGTGCCTGGAGTTTGACTAGCGGATATTACAATGAGCAGTTCTTC.

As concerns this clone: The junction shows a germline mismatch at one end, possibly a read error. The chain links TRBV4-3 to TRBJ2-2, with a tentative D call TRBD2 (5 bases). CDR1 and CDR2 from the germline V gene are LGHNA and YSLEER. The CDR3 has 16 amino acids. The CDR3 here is CASIQEAGPNTGELFF. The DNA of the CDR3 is TGCGCCAGCATCCAAGAGGCGGGCCCGAACACCGGGGAGCTGTTTTTT.

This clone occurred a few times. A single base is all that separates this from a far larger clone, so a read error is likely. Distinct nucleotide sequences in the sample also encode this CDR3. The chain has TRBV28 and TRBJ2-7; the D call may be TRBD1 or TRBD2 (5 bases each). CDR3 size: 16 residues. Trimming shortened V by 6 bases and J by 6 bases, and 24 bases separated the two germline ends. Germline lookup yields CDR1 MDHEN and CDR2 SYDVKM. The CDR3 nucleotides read TGTGCCAGCAGCTCCAGGGACCCTCCCTCTGAGTTCGAGCAGTACTTC. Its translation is CASSSRDPPSEFEQYF.

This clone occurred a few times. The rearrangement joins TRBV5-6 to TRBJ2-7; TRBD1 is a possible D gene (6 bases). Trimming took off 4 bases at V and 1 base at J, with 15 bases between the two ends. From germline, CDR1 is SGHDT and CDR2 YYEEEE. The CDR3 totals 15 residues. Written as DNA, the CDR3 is TGTGCCAGCAGCGAGATGTCAGGGGAATCCTACGAGCAGTACTTC. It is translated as CASSEMSGESYEQYF.

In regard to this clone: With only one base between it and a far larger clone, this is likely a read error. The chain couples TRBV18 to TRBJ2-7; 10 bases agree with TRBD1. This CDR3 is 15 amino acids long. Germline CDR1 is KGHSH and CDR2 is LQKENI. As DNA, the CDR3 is TGTGCCAGCCCACCATTGGGACAGGGGTCCCACGAGCAGTACTTC. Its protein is CASPPLGQGSHEQYF.

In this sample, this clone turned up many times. CDR3 loop: CASSRQGALEKLFF. CDR3 nucleotide sequence: TGTGCCAGCAGTAGACAGGGGGCGCTTGAAAAACTGTTTTTT. The chain joins TRBV27 to TRBJ1-4; 10 bases align to TRBD1. Trimming took 5 bases from V and 7 from J; bases not matched to a gene: 4. Germline-derived CDR1 and CDR2 are MNHEY and SMNVEV (reference sequence). The CDR3 spans 14 residues.